These 21 T cell receptor beta chains were all obtained from the same sample, sequenced in a study of blood T cell repertoires in COVID-19 (TCRdb year 2020). Library preparation employed the immunoSEQ multiplex PCR assay. The clones in this table, taken by TCRdb from immuneACCESS, are in-frame only. Not every clone is retained; where verified, under half of the shortfall comes from an unresolved V gene, and the cause of the rest is unknown. The sample records some 170,000 clones, about 81% of which are singletons. Of the sample, roughly 11% is held by the ten largest clones. The material sequenced was peripheral blood. These receptors were taken from a human donor in a cohort sampled during active COVID-19.

This clone appeared a few times. The J gene is TRBJ2-1, the V gene TRBV30; 7 positions agree with TRBD2. With V trimmed by 4 bases and J by 7 bases, 4 bases remained unmatched. Germline lookup yields CDR1 GTSNPN and CDR2 SVGIG (reference sequence). The CDR3 is 12 residues long. CDR3 residues: CAWTLGGNEQFF. The CDR3 nucleotides are TGTGCCTGGACCCTCGGGGGGAATGAGCAGTTCTTC.

J is TRBJ1-1 and V is TRBV6-5; a weak D match, TRBD1 (6 bases). The CDR3 loop spans 15 amino acids. From germline, CDR1 is MNHEY and CDR2 SVGAGI. V lost 10 bases, J lost 3 bases, and 21 bases lay in between. The CDR3 spells CATKGAQGGYTEAFF. The CDR3 nucleotides are TGTGCCACAAAGGGAGCACAGGGTGGGTACACTGAAGCTTTCTTT.

The genes are TRBV28 and TRBJ2-3; TRBD2 might be the D (6 bases). Trimming cost V 1 base and J 2 bases, with 16 bases left between them. Germline-derived CDR1 and CDR2 are MDHEN and SYDVKM. The CDR3 is 17 amino acids. Written as DNA, the CDR3 is TGTGCCAGCAGTTTATTCGCTTGGCGGGGTAACACAGATACGCAGTATTTT. Amino acid sequence: CASSLFAWRGNTDTQYF.

The chain joins TRBV6-2 or TRBV6-3 to TRBJ1-5; no firm D call. Germline CDR1 MNHEY, CDR2 SVGEGT. The ends were cut back, 4 bases at V and 4 bases at J, with 11 bases in the middle. This CDR3 comprises 14 residues. The CDR3 spells CASSFSRRNQPQHF. For the CDR3, the DNA is TGTGCCAGCAGTTTCTCGCGGAGGAATCAGCCCCAGCATTTT.

The chain couples TRBV5-6 to TRBJ1-1; the D is unclear. V dropped 0 bases and J dropped 8 bases, with 5 bases sitting between them. Germline loops: CDR1 SGHDT, CDR2 YYEEEE. The CDR3 consists of 11 residues. CDR3 in amino acids: CASSLGQEAFF. As DNA, the CDR3 is TGTGCCAGCAGCTTGGGGCAGGAAGCTTTCTTT.

The chain couples TRBV7-2 to TRBJ1-5, with 10 bases fitting TRBD1. The germline V gene has CDR1 SGHTA and CDR2 FQGNSA. V was pared by 5 bases and J by 5 bases, with 3 bases of the junction left unmatched. The CDR3 is 14 residues long. The CDR3 DNA reads as TGTGCCAGCAGCCGTGACAGGGGGCATCAGCCCCAGCATTTT. Protein: CASSRDRGHQPQHF.

This clone is a singleton in its sample. The J gene is TRBJ2-1, the V gene TRBV2; 12 bases align to TRBD2. The CDR3 is 16 residues long. J lost 9 bases, V lost 3 bases, and 9 bases had no gene match. CDR1 is SNHLY and CDR2 is FYNNEI in the germline V gene. CDR3 region: CASSESPSGGDGEQFF. For the CDR3, the DNA is TGTGCCAGCAGTGAGTCGCCTAGCGGGGGGGACGGTGAGCAGTTCTTC.

This clone was picked up one time. The chain uses TRBV29-1 and TRBJ1-6, with 10 bases fitting TRBD1. The CDR3 is 13 amino acids. Trimming at V came to 5 bases and at J to 7 bases, leaving 2 bases not matched to a gene. Germline values: CDR1 SQVTM, CDR2 ANQGSEA. CDR3 in DNA: TGCAGCGTTCGGACAGGGGGAAATTCACCCCTCCACTTT. This encodes CSVRTGGNSPLHF.

The CDR3 is CASSQDPGGGDIQYF. As DNA, the CDR3 is TGCGCCAGCAGCCAAGATCCTGGGGGCGGAGACATTCAGTACTTC. The chain has TRBV4-1 and TRBJ2-4; D perhaps matches TRBD1 (6 bases). Germline CDR1 MGHRA, CDR2 YSYEKL. CDR3 size: 15 residues. Trimming took 0 bases from V and 8 from J, leaving 14 bases between them.

The chain combines TRBV20-1 with TRBJ2-5, with TRBD1 matching over 7 bases. The CDR3 totals 11 residues. From germline, CDR1 is DFQATT and CDR2 SNEGSKA (reference sequence). The CDR3 coding sequence is TGCAGCCGACAGGGTCAAGAGACCCAGTACTTC. Its translation: CSRQGQETQYF.

Concerning this clone: Mismatch with germline at one junction end may stem from a read error. The chain has TRBV5-5 and TRBJ2-6, with 7 bases that match TRBD1. This CDR3 spans 17 amino acids. Germline V CDR1 and CDR2: SGHKS, YYEKEE (reference sequence). The CDR3 DNA reads as TGTGCCAGCAGCTTCTCGGGACAGCCGTCTGAGGCCAACGTCCTGACTTTC. Its protein product is CASSFSGQPSEANVLTF.

This sequence joins TRBV11-2 and TRBJ2-5, with D perhaps TRBD1 (5 bases). V lost 2 bases to trimming and J lost 3 bases, with 13 bases between them. The germline gives CDR1 SGHAT, CDR2 FQNNGV. The CDR3 sequence is 15 residues long. CDR3 bases: TGTGCCAGCAGCTTAAGTCAAGGGGTAGAAGAGACCCAGTACTTC. It specifies CASSLSQGVEETQYF.

V usage is TRBV4-3 and J usage is TRBJ1-1, with TRBD1 matching over 7 bases. The CDR3 is 14 amino acids. Germline V gene lookup returns CDR1 LGHNA and CDR2 YSLEER. V lost 0 bases, J lost 11 bases, and 9 bases stayed unmatched. The CDR3 loop is CASSQDRKRGQAFF. CDR3 DNA: TGCGCCAGCAGCCAAGATCGGAAGAGGGGGCAGGCTTTCTTT.

The chain carries TRBV12-3 or TRBV12-4 and TRBJ1-6; TRBD1 is a possible D gene (5 bases). The CDR3 is made up of 13 amino acids. With 5 bases removed from V and 7 bases from J, the gap between germline ends came to 9 bases. The CDR3: CASSGGSNSPLHF. CDR3 DNA: TGTGCCAGCAGTGGGGGGAGCAATTCACCCCTCCACTTT.

The chain uses TRBV18 and TRBJ1-6; 8 bases fit TRBD1. Per germline, CDR1 KGHSH and CDR2 LQKENI. V shed 4 bases, J shed 10 bases, and the junction held 6 bases outside the gene matches. The CDR3 contains 14 residues. The CDR3 DNA follows: TGTGCCAGCTCACTTGGACAGGGCGGATCACCCCTCCACTTT. Residues: CASSLGQGGSPLHF.

J is TRBJ2-5 and V is TRBV7-2, with 12 bases aligning to TRBD2. The CDR3 extends over 17 amino acids. Germline V gene sequence: CDR1 SGHTA, CDR2 FQGNSA. The V gene end was trimmed by 1 base and the J gene end by 4 bases; junction bases not matched to a gene: 7. CDR3 bases: TGTGCCAGCAGCTTAGTGGCGGCTAGCGGGGGGGGAGAGACCCAGTACTTC. The encoded protein is CASSLVAASGGGETQYF.

This chain joins TRBV7-9 and TRBJ2-3, with 8 nucleotides matching TRBD1. This CDR3 contains 17 residues. CDR1 is SEHNR, CDR2 FQNEAQ, per germline (reference sequence). After removal of 5 bases from V and 5 bases from J, the junction contained 15 bases not matched to a gene. The CDR3 bases are TGTGCCAGCAGCCTCCTATTGACAGGGGTTCTGGGAGATACGCAGTATTTT. Its translation is CASSLLLTGVLGDTQYF.

The V and J genes are TRBV19 and TRBJ1-2; D might be TRBD1 (5 bases). CDR1 and CDR2 from the germline V gene are LNHDA and SQIVND (reference sequence). This CDR3 has 14 amino acids. V gave up 1 base and J gave up 8 bases, with 14 bases separating them. The CDR3 loop is CASSIAGSGSGYTF. The CDR3 nucleotides read TGTGCCAGTAGTATAGCAGGGTCCGGTTCAGGCTACACCTTC.

The chain couples TRBV11-1 to TRBJ2-1; the match to TRBD1 covers 9 bases. The germline V gene has CDR1 SGHAT and CDR2 FQDESV (reference sequence). The CDR3 is 16 amino acids. V was clipped by 5 bases and J by 6 bases; unmatched bases: 11. The CDR3 DNA sequence: TGTGCCAGCAGCCCCGCCGGGACAGGGACAGGCAATGAGCAGTTCTTC. It yields the protein CASSPAGTGTGNEQFF.

The rearrangement uses TRBV2 and TRBJ2-5; TRBD2 aligns across 8 bases. The CDR3 totals 15 residues. Germline loops: CDR1 SNHLY, CDR2 FYNNEI. V lost 0 bases, J lost 5 bases, and 5 bases stayed unmatched. Written as DNA, the CDR3 is TGTGCCAGCAGTGAAGCGACGGGGGGGCGCGAGACCCAGTACTTC. This gives the protein CASSEATGGRETQYF.

The chain carries TRBV19 and TRBJ1-1; D remains ambiguous. With 6 bases removed from V and 2 bases from J, the gap between germline ends came to 13 bases. The CDR3 runs to 14 residues. Germline-derived CDR1 and CDR2 are LNHDA and SQIVND (reference sequence). CDR3 amino acids: CASRTHAINTEAFF. The CDR3 nucleotides are TGTGCCAGTAGAACCCATGCTATAAACACTGAAGCTTTCTTT.